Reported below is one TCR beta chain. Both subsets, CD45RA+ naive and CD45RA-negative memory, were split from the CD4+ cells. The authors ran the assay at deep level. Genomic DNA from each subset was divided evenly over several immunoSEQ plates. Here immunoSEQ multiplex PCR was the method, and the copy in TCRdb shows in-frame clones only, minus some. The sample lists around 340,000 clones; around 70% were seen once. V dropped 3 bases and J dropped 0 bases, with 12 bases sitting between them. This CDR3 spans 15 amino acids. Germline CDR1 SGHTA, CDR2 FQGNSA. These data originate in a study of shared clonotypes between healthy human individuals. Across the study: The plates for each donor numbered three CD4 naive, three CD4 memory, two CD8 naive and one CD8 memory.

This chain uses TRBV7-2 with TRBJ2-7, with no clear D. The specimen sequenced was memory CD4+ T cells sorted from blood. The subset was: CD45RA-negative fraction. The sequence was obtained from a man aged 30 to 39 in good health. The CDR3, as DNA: TGTGCCAGCAGCTTGGGTTCGTTCAGCTCCTACGAGCAGTACTTC. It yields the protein CASSLGSFSSYEQYF.